This T cell receptor beta chain appears in the sequencing data of a study of beta chain features in type 1 diabetes. Study results and caveats: Moderate yet significant TCRB CDR3 shortening was seen in Type 1 diabetes patients in all four CD4+ subsets.

This clone was seen ten or more times. Its antigen is undetermined. Markers CD45RO/CCR7/CD25/CD127/CD95/CD27 served to sort CD4+ naive, central memory, regulatory and stem cell-like memory cells. Looked up from germline, CDR1 is SNHLY and CDR2 is FYNNEI. Germline trimming cut 7 bases from V and 0 bases from J; bases unmatched to any gene: 2. The CDR3 has 14 residues. The sequenced template was cDNA made from the entire isolated RNA. The protocol was immunoSEQ multiplex PCR, while the TCRdb copy is restricted to in-frame clones and leaves out a portion. Of hundreds of thousands of clones in the sample, approximately 9.9% were seen once.

This receptor was taken from a man younger than 45 with type 1 diabetes. The V gene is TRBV2, the J gene TRBJ2-2, with 7 bases lining up with TRBD2. Sequenced material: central memory CD4+ T cells from blood. This CDR3 is CASTGGANTGELFF. The CDR3 coding sequence is TGTGCCAGCACGGGGGGAGCGAACACCGGGGAGCTGTTTTTT.